This T cell receptor (beta chain) stems from a study of cytomegalovirus exposure and HLA in healthy donors. Regarding this clone: The antigen remains undetermined.

CDR1 is MNHEY and CDR2 is SMNVEV in the germline V gene (reference sequence). The CDR3 is 16 amino acids. V dropped 3 bases and J dropped 1 base, with 14 bases sitting between them. Findings of the study overall: A highly shared variant cluster was judged a likely technical artifact. Later analysis identified a missense DCLRE1C variant that was linked to TCR beta V- and J-gene trimming.

A multiplex PCR was run with 60 Vbeta primers and 13 Jbeta primers. Some clones are missing from TCRdb's copy, which holds only in-frame ones; the method was immunoSEQ multiplex PCR. The sample has some 270,000 clones; about four fifths are singletons. What was sequenced was PBMCs. The source of this sequence is a girl aged 2 to 9 in good health and CMV-seronegative. The chain recombines TRBV27 with TRBJ2-3; D may be TRBD2 (7 bases). The CDR3 coding sequence is TGTGCCAGCAGTTTCGCGGGGGCGGGAGGCACAGATACGCAGTATTTT. Protein: CASSFAGAGGTDTQYF.